The following is a TCR beta chain sequence with its context. TCRdb redid the calling of the RT-PCR reads with MiXCR, one entry per CDR3 protein. Here the sample spans almost 700,000 distinct CDR3 sequences, approximately 14% being singletons. Sample: memory CD4+ T cells from blood. This sequence originates from a female donor in good health, serving as a healthy control.

The CDR3 loop is CSATPPGTRYTF. The CDR3 DNA reads as TGCAGTGCAACCCCCCCCGGGACTCGCTACACCTTC. The chain recombines TRBV20-1 with TRBJ1-2, with a tentative D call TRBD1 (5 bases). V was cut by 6 bases and J by 9 bases, with 17 bases left in between. The length of the CDR3 is 12 residues. Germline CDR1 and CDR2: DFQATT and SNEGSKA (reference sequence).